This entry lists 28 T cell receptor beta chains sequenced from one sample in a study of blood T cells in healthy people across ages. Through a sample-barcoded 5' primer and a J-beta primer mix, a second PCR was run for roughly 6 to 12 cycles. TCRdb re-analysed the 5' RACE reads in MiXCR, keeping a single row per CDR3 protein. The sample includes 1 million to 1.2 million distinct CDR3 sequences, around two fifths seen only once; the top ten take approximately 14%. Specimen: blood. These TCRs come from a young man in good health.

Notes on this clonotype: A much larger clone lies a single base off, so this may be a read error. V is TRBV5-1 and J is TRBJ2-1; maybe TRBD2 (6 bases). The CDR3 has 17 residues. In germline, CDR1 is SGHRS, CDR2 YFSETQ. The CDR3 region has the DNA TGCGCCAGCAGCTTCTATATCCGGGAGAACTCCTACAAGGAGCAGTTCTTC. The encoded protein is CASSFYIRENSYKEQFF. The complete variable domain, with remaining parts taken from reference TRBV5-1 and TRBJ2-1, reads KAGVTQTPRYLIKTRGQQVTLSCSPISGHRSVSWYQQTPGQGLQFLFEYFSETQRNKGNFPGRFSGRQFSNSRSEMNVSTLELGDSALYLCASSFYIRENSYKEQFFGPGTRLTVL.

The gene calls are TRBV7-9 and TRBJ2-7; D is ambiguous. The V gene lost 5 bases and the J gene lost 3 bases, with 14 bases spanning the gap. The length of the CDR3 is 14 residues. Per germline, CDR1 SEHNR and CDR2 FQNEAQ (reference sequence). CDR3 sequence reads: CASSVDGGDYEQYF. CDR3 bases: TGTGCCAGCAGCGTAGACGGTGGGGACTACGAGCAGTACTTC.

CDR3 region: CACTGTTDTQYF. The CDR3 nucleotides read TGTGCCTGCACAGGGACCACAGATACGCAGTATTTT. V is TRBV12-3 or TRBV12-4 and J is TRBJ2-3, with a tentative D call TRBD1 (6 bases). The CDR3 is made up of 12 amino acids. V was pared by 11 bases and J by 2 bases, with 11 bases between.

There are a few counts of this clonotype. The rearrangement uses TRBV18 and TRBJ1-4; 9 positions agree with TRBD1. The CDR3 covers 15 residues. CDR1 is KGHSH, CDR2 LQKENI, per germline. V lost 3 bases, J lost 5 bases, and 4 bases stayed unmatched. The CDR3 coding sequence is TGTGCCAGCTCACCGGCGGGGACAGGGAATGAAAAACTGTTTTTT. It yields the protein CASSPAGTGNEKLFF.

V gene TRBV10-3 combines with J gene TRBJ1-4, with D possibly TRBD1 on 6 matching bases. Germline V gene lookup returns CDR1 ENHRY and CDR2 SYGVKD. Trimming shortened V by 0 bases and J by 6 bases, and 11 bases separated the two germline ends. The length of the CDR3 is 15 residues. CDR3 bases: TGTGCCATCAGTGAGTCGCCGGACAGCGATGAAAAACTGTTTTTT. As protein: CAISESPDSDEKLFF.

This clonotype was seen more than once but under ten times. The chain couples TRBV5-1 to TRBJ1-1, with a possible D match to TRBD1 (6 bases). This CDR3 spans 16 amino acids. V lost 4 bases, J lost 5 bases, and 21 bases lay in between. Germline V lookup: CDR1 SGHRS, CDR2 YFSETQ. The CDR3 protein is CASSVGGPQGLTEAFF. The DNA of the CDR3 is TGCGCCAGCAGCGTAGGGGGACCCCAGGGGTTGACTGAAGCTTTCTTT.

This sequence joins TRBV7-9 and TRBJ2-7; D may be TRBD1 (5 bases). Germline values: CDR1 SEHNR, CDR2 FQNEAQ (reference sequence). This CDR3 is 14 amino acids long. Trimming removed 3 bases from V and 5 bases from J, with 14 bases in between. CDR3 DNA: TGTGCCAGCAGCTTCCAGGGTTTGGGTAACGAGCAGTACTTC. It is translated as CASSFQGLGNEQYF.

This clonotype showed up many times. J is TRBJ1-1 and V is TRBV12-3 or TRBV12-4; TRBD1 matches 8 bases. The CDR3 runs to 11 residues. V gave up 6 bases and J gave up 8 bases; unmatched junction bases: 2. As DNA, the CDR3 is TGTGCCAGCAGCCGGACAGGGGAAGCTTTCTTT. This translates into CASSRTGEAFF.

V and J are TRBV3-1 and TRBJ2-7, with a weak D call TRBD2 (6 bases). Germline CDR1 reads LGHDT; CDR2 reads YNNKEL (reference sequence). The V gene lost 6 bases and the J gene lost 2 bases, with 14 bases spanning the gap. This CDR3 region has 14 residues. This CDR3 reads CASRKAGGTYEQYF. As DNA, the CDR3 is TGTGCCAGCAGAAAAGCCGGGGGTACCTACGAGCAGTACTTC.

This clonotype was seen a few times. The V and J genes are TRBV29-1 and TRBJ1-1, with D possibly being TRBD1 (6 bases). V gave up 6 bases and J gave up 3 bases, with 17 bases separating them. Germline V gives CDR1 SQVTM, CDR2 ANQGSEA. This CDR3 spans 14 amino acids. CDR3 sequence reads: CSVRQEVRDTEAFF. The CDR3 DNA is TGCAGCGTGAGACAGGAGGTTAGGGACACTGAAGCTTTCTTT. Full variable domain (remainder filled in from reference TRBV29-1 and TRBJ1-1): SAVISQKPSRDICQRGTSLTIQCQVDSQVTMMFWYRQQPGQSLTLIATANQGSEATYESGFVIDKFPISRPNLTFSTLTVSNMSPEDSSIYLCSVRQEVRDTEAFFGQGTRLTVV.

The V gene is TRBV20-1, the J gene TRBJ2-3, with TRBD2 matching 10 bases. This CDR3 comprises 16 residues. Germline lookup yields CDR1 DFQATT and CDR2 SNEGSKA (reference sequence). The ends lost 5 bases at V and 2 bases at J; junction bases unmatched: 10. For the CDR3, the DNA is TGCAGTGCTTGGGCTAGCGGGGGCCAACTCACAGATACGCAGTATTTT. This sequence encodes CSAWASGGQLTDTQYF.

The chain couples TRBV20-1 to TRBJ2-1; TRBD2 agrees at 9 bases. Germline V gene data show CDR1 as DFQATT and CDR2 as SNEGSKA (reference sequence). The CDR3 has 21 residues. Trimming cost V 3 bases and J 0 bases; bases outside gene matches: 21. DNA for the CDR3: TGCAGTGCTAGGAACGCGAGGGCTAGCGGGGCCGGCCCCAGCTCCTACAATGAGCAGTTCTTC. Translating gives CSARNARASGAGPSSYNEQFF.

This sequence joins TRBV10-3 and TRBJ1-1; 9 positions match TRBD1. Unmatched junction bases numbered 9, after V lost 6 bases and J lost 1 base. Per germline, CDR1 ENHRY and CDR2 SYGVKD. The CDR3 spans 16 residues. CDR3 residues: CAISYRQGEGNTEAFF. The CDR3 DNA sequence: TGTGCCATCAGCTATAGACAGGGGGAGGGGAACACTGAAGCTTTCTTT.

V usage is TRBV7-6 and J usage is TRBJ1-4; D is ambiguous. The CDR3 has 14 amino acids. Germline V gene sequence: CDR1 SGHVS, CDR2 FNYEAQ. The ends were cut back, 1 base at V and 6 bases at J, with 9 bases in the middle. The CDR3: CASSLGGMDEKLFF. DNA for the CDR3: TGTGCCAGCAGCTTAGGGGGTATGGATGAAAAACTGTTTTTT. The complete variable domain, with remaining parts taken from reference TRBV7-6 and TRBJ1-4, reads GAGVSQSPRYKVTKRGQDVALRCDPISGHVSLYWYRQALGQGPEFLTYFNYEAQQDKSGLPNDRFSAERPEGSISTLTIQRTEQRDSAMYRCASSLGGMDEKLFFGSGTQLSVL.

This clonotype was seen a few times. This chain joins TRBV6-5 and TRBJ1-4; TRBD1 might be the D (5 bases). CDR1 MNHEY and CDR2 SVGAGI come from the germline V gene. The CDR3 contains 16 residues. Trimming shortened V by 6 bases and J by 0 bases, and 14 bases separated the two germline ends. The CDR3 reads CASSPMGGATNEKLFF. CDR3 DNA sequence: TGTGCCAGCAGCCCCATGGGAGGGGCAACTAATGAAAAACTGTTTTTT.

The V gene is TRBV7-3, the J gene TRBJ1-3, with 7 bases aligning to TRBD1. The CDR3 runs to 16 residues. V shed 5 bases, J shed 1 base, and the junction held 8 bases outside the gene matches. Looked up from germline, CDR1 is SGHTA and CDR2 is FQGTGA. CDR3 sequence reads: CASSIQGRQSGNTIYF. Here the CDR3 DNA reads TGTGCCAGCAGCATACAGGGGCGACAGTCTGGAAACACCATATATTTT. The complete variable domain, with remaining parts taken from reference TRBV7-3 and TRBJ1-3, reads GAGVSQTPSNKVTEKGKYVELRCDPISGHTALYWYRQSLGQGPEFLIYFQGTGAADDSGLPNDRFFAVRPEGSVSTLKIQRTERGDSAVYLCASSIQGRQSGNTIYFGEGSWLTVV.

This chain connects TRBV5-1 to TRBJ2-3, with a weak D call TRBD2 (5 bases). The CDR3 sequence is 15 residues long. CDR1 and CDR2 (germline): SGHRS, YFSETQ. The germline V and J ends were trimmed by 2 bases and 4 bases, with 14 bases remaining between them. The DNA of the CDR3 is TGCGCCAGCAGCTTACGAGGGCAAGCAGCAGATACGCAGTATTTT. This translates into CASSLRGQAADTQYF. The complete variable domain, with remaining parts taken from reference TRBV5-1 and TRBJ2-3, reads KAGVTQTPRYLIKTRGQQVTLSCSPISGHRSVSWYQQTPGQGLQFLFEYFSETQRNKGNFPGRFSGRQFSNSRSEMNVSTLELGDSALYLCASSLRGQAADTQYFGPGTRLTVL.

This clonotype has at least ten counts. J is TRBJ2-3 and V is TRBV9; D is unresolved. The CDR3 spans 14 residues. Deletions cut 4 bases from V and 0 bases from J, with 9 bases between. The germline V gene has CDR1 SGDLS and CDR2 YYNGEE. The CDR3 is CASSPPASTDTQYF. In DNA form, the CDR3 reads TGTGCCAGCAGCCCCCCGGCTAGCACAGATACGCAGTATTTT. The whole variable domain, filled in from reference TRBV9 and TRBJ2-3, reads DSGVTQTPKHLITATGQRVTLRCSPRSGDLSVYWYQQSLDQGLQFLIQYYNGEERAKGNILERFSAQQFPDLHSELNLSSLELGDSALYFCASSPPASTDTQYFGPGTRLTVL.

In this sample, this clonotype turned up many times. V gene TRBV12-3 or TRBV12-4 combines with J gene TRBJ1-1; no firm D call. The CDR3 extends over 12 amino acids. V lost 2 bases to trimming and J lost 7 bases, with 8 bases between them. CDR3 nucleotide sequence: TGTGCCAGCAGTTTAAGAGAGAGTGAAGCTTTCTTT. This codes for CASSLRESEAFF.

The chain uses TRBV29-1 and TRBJ2-1, with a weak D call TRBD1 (5 bases). The V end lost 3 bases, the J end lost 8 bases, and 11 bases lay between the germline ends. Germline CDR1 reads SQVTM; CDR2 reads ANQGSEA. The CDR3 consists of 12 residues. The CDR3: CSVEGPSDEQFF. In DNA, the CDR3 is TGCAGCGTTGAGGGGCCCTCCGATGAGCAGTTCTTC.

The chain combines TRBV28 with TRBJ1-4, with D maybe TRBD1 (5 bases). This CDR3 is built from 12 residues. Germline V gene sequence: CDR1 MDHEN, CDR2 SYDVKM. Between the trimmed V and J ends, which lost 6 bases and 7 bases, there was a span of 9 bases. The CDR3 sequence: CASRSGGEKLFF. The CDR3 DNA reads TGTGCCAGCAGGAGTGGGGGTGAAAAACTGTTTTTT.

The CDR3 DNA reads as TGCAGTCCCCGACTAGACTCCTACGAGCAGTACTTC. Residues: CSPRLDSYEQYF. The V call is TRBV20-1, the J call TRBJ2-7, with D perhaps TRBD2 (6 bases). CDR1 DFQATT and CDR2 SNEGSKA come from the germline V gene (reference sequence). Trimming pared 8 bases from V and 0 bases from J, leaving 11 bases between. CDR3 size: 12 residues.

The V call is TRBV7-9, the J call TRBJ1-2; D perhaps matches TRBD1 (6 bases). V lost 2 bases, J lost 2 bases, and 12 bases lay in between. Germline values: CDR1 SEHNR, CDR2 FQNEAQ (reference sequence). The CDR3 is 15 residues long. This CDR3 is CASSLFVQGNYGYTF. The CDR3 bases are TGTGCCAGCAGCTTATTTGTGCAGGGGAACTATGGCTACACCTTC.

In this sample, this clonotype turned up once. One junction end does not reproduce the germline sequence, and a read error may be involved. The rearrangement joins TRBV25-1 to TRBJ2-1; TRBD2 matches 10 bases. This CDR3 is built from 15 residues. Germline lookup yields CDR1 MGHDK and CDR2 SYGVNS. The CDR3 region has the DNA TGTGTCAGCAGTTGGGCTAGCGGGGGAATCAATGAGCAGTTCTTC. This translates into CVSSWASGGINEQFF.

This clonotype has a count of ten or more. This chain joins TRBV7-9 and TRBJ2-7, with 7 positions matching TRBD1. CDR3 length equals 14 residues. Germline loops: CDR1 SEHNR, CDR2 FQNEAQ (reference sequence). With 0 bases clipped from V and 5 bases from J, the junction kept 4 bases outside the gene matches. The DNA for the CDR3 is TGTGCCAGCAGCTTAGCAGGGGGCGGCGACGAGCAGTACTTC. Translating gives CASSLAGGGDEQYF.

V is TRBV12-3 or TRBV12-4 and J is TRBJ1-6; no reliable D call. The CDR3 totals 13 residues. Between the trimmed V and J ends, which lost 8 bases and 4 bases, there was a span of 9 bases. CDR3 residues: CASRPAYNSPLHF. As DNA, the CDR3 is TGTGCCAGCCGCCCAGCTTATAATTCACCCCTCCACTTT.

The V gene is TRBV12-3 or TRBV12-4, the J gene TRBJ1-1; TRBD1 matches at 10 bases. V shed 0 bases, J shed 1 base, and the junction held 8 bases outside the gene matches. This CDR3 comprises 18 residues. The CDR3 DNA reads TGTGCCAGCAGTTTAGCCGACAGGGGGCTGCTTACGAACACTGAAGCTTTCTTT. Residues: CASSLADRGLLTNTEAFF.

The chain combines TRBV12-3 or TRBV12-4 with TRBJ1-2, with 7 bases that match TRBD1. The CDR3 loop spans 15 amino acids. V trimming: 0 bases; J trimming: 4 bases; junction bases outside the gene matches: 5. CDR3 sequence: CASSLARTGPYGYTF. In DNA form, the CDR3 reads TGTGCCAGCAGTTTAGCCCGGACAGGCCCCTATGGCTACACCTTC.